This TCR beta chain came from a study of T cell responses to AZD1222 COVID-19 vaccine. Study-wide results and limits: Clonal diversity was possibly underestimated, and white British individuals and females predominated among donors. Seropositivity was recorded at baseline in only 6 or 7 AZD1222 recipients.

There are 14 residues in the CDR3. With 6 bases removed from V and 2 bases from J, the gap between germline ends came to 12 bases. CDR1 is SGHVS and CDR2 is FQNEAQ in the germline V gene. Measured with immunoSEQ multiplex PCR; TCRdb has only the in-frame clones, and not every one. Of some 140,000 clones in the sample, over 80% were seen once. Samples with a second dose at about 4 or about 12 weeks were pooled together. As for this clone: Its antigen is undetermined.

The clonotype comes from an adult who received the AZD1222 COVID-19 vaccine. This material consisted of peripheral blood, taken 28 days after the second AZD1222 dose. The chain links TRBV7-8 to TRBJ2-3; D unresolved. The CDR3 is CASRGLDTTDTQYF. The CDR3 DNA sequence: TGTGCCAGCAGAGGGCTAGATACCACAGATACGCAGTATTTT. Full variable domain (outside the CDR3, taken from reference TRBV7-8 and TRBJ2-3): GAGVSQSPRYKVAKRGQDVALRCDPISGHVSLFWYQQALGQGPEFLTYFQNEAQLDKSGLPSDRFFAERPEGSVSTLKIQRTQQEDSAVYLCASRGLDTTDTQYFGPGTRLTVL.